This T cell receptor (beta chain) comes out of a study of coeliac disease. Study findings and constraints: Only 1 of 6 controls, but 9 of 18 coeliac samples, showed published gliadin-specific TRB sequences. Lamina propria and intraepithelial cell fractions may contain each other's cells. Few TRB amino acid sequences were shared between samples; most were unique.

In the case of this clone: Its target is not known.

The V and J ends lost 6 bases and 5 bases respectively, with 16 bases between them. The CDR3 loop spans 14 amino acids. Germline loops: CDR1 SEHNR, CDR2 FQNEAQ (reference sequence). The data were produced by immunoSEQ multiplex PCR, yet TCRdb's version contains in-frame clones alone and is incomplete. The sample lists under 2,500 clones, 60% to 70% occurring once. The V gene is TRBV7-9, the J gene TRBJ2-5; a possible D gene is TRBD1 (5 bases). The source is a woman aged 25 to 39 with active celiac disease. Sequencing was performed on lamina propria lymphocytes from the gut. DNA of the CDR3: TGTGCCAGCAGGCCCACCCCAGGGTGGGAGACCCAGTACTTC. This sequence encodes CASRPTPGWETQYF.